The 22 T cell receptor beta chains listed next were all sequenced from one sample in a study of cytomegalovirus exposure and HLA in healthy donors. The data were produced by immunoSEQ multiplex PCR, yet TCRdb's version contains in-frame clones alone and is incomplete. The data contain about 44,000 clones, more than 85% of them singletons. Sequencing used PBMCs. The receptors shown here come from a woman aged 18-29 years in good health and CMV-seronegative.

The rearrangement links TRBV29-1 to TRBJ2-5, with TRBD2 matching 10 bases. This CDR3 contains 15 residues. CDR1 and CDR2 (germline): SQVTM, ANQGSEA. J gave up 5 bases and V 1 base, and 7 bases lay outside the gene matches. The CDR3 DNA follows: TGCAGCGTTGAAGGGGATAGCGGGGGGAGGGAGACCCAGTACTTC. Encoded protein: CSVEGDSGGRETQYF. The full variable domain, rest sourced from reference TRBV29-1 and TRBJ2-5, is SAVISQKPSRDICQRGTSLTIQCQVDSQVTMMFWYRQQPGQSLTLIATANQGSEATYESGFVIDKFPISRPNLTFSTLTVSNMSPEDSSIYLCSVEGDSGGRETQYFGPGTRLLVL.

J is TRBJ2-3 and V is TRBV30, with D perhaps matching TRBD1 (6 bases). Germline V CDR1 and CDR2: GTSNPN, SVGIG (reference sequence). With 0 bases removed from V and 10 bases from J, the gap between germline ends came to 20 bases. The CDR3 sequence is 15 residues long. The CDR3 DNA follows: TGTGCCTGGAGTGTACAGGGCCACATCAGTCGACCGCAGTATTTT. Translated: CAWSVQGHISRPQYF.

This chain connects TRBV7-9 to TRBJ2-1; TRBD1 matches at 8 bases. Germline V lookup: CDR1 SEHNR, CDR2 FQNEAQ (reference sequence). This CDR3 contains 14 residues. The V and J ends lost 1 base and 5 bases, in that order; junction bases with no gene match: 1. DNA of the CDR3: TGTGCCAGCAGCTTAGGGACAGGGCACAATGAGCAGTTCTTC. Residues: CASSLGTGHNEQFF.

The CDR3 here is CASSPSRVTGELFF. The CDR3, as DNA: TGTGCCAGCAGCCCTTCCAGGGTCACCGGGGAGCTGTTTTTT. This chain uses TRBV7-2 with TRBJ2-2; TRBD1 is a possible D gene (5 bases). V was trimmed by 5 bases and J by 4 bases, leaving 11 bases between them. This CDR3 comprises 14 residues. Germline V lookup: CDR1 SGHTA, CDR2 FQGNSA.

The chain uses TRBV4-2 and TRBJ2-5; 12 bases map to TRBD2. With V trimmed by 4 bases and J by 0 bases, 3 bases remained unmatched. Germline V gives CDR1 LGHNA, CDR2 YNFKEQ. The CDR3 runs 16 residues. Written as DNA, the CDR3 is TGTGCCAGCAGCCCCCGGACTAGCGGGGACCAAGAGACCCAGTACTTC. Translated, it gives CASSPRTSGDQETQYF.

The chain has TRBV19 and TRBJ1-4; 7 bases line up with TRBD1. Per the germline V gene, CDR1 is LNHDA and CDR2 is SQIVND (reference sequence). CDR3 length: 14 residues. Germline trimming cut 5 bases from V and 0 bases from J; bases unmatched to any gene: 0. In DNA form, the CDR3 reads TGTGCCAGTAGTGGACAGGCAACTAATGAAAAACTGTTTTTT. It translates to CASSGQATNEKLFF.

This clone ranks as medium-sized. The rearrangement links TRBV19 to TRBJ1-1; D not certain. Germline CDR1 LNHDA, CDR2 SQIVND (reference sequence). This CDR3 is 11 amino acids long. V dropped 6 bases and J dropped 6 bases, with 8 bases sitting between them. CDR3: CASSRRAEAFF. The CDR3 DNA follows: TGTGCCAGTAGCCGGAGAGCTGAAGCTTTCTTT.

The gene calls are TRBV19 and TRBJ1-1; D possibly corresponds to TRBD1 (5 bases). Germline V gene data show CDR1 as LNHDA and CDR2 as SQIVND (reference sequence). V lost 6 bases to trimming and J lost 4 bases, with 18 bases between them. The CDR3 has 15 amino acids. This chain's CDR3 is CASSLSTAGRTEAFF. The CDR3 DNA sequence: TGTGCCAGTAGCCTTAGCACGGCAGGGCGCACTGAAGCTTTCTTT.

This clone was counted a single time. The chain uses TRBV28 and TRBJ1-3; D unresolved. The CDR3 has 13 residues. Germline CDR1 and CDR2: MDHEN and SYDVKM. V lost 8 bases to trimming and J lost 0 bases, with 8 bases between them. The CDR3 is CASAWSSGNTIYF. DNA of the CDR3: TGTGCCAGCGCATGGAGCTCTGGAAACACCATATATTTT.

The V gene is TRBV18, the J gene TRBJ2-2; TRBD2 aligns across 7 bases. The J segment lost 3 bases and the V segment lost 6 bases, leaving 13 bases of the junction unmatched. The length of the CDR3 is 17 residues. Germline CDR1 is KGHSH and CDR2 is LQKENI. CDR3 in DNA: TGTGCCAGCTCCCCAGGTCGCGGGAGAGGAGACACCGGGGAGCTGTTTTTT. Protein product: CASSPGRGRGDTGELFF.

V is TRBV19 and J is TRBJ1-5, with TRBD1 matching over 8 bases. The V gene's germline CDR1 is LNHDA and CDR2 SQIVND (reference sequence). The J segment lost 4 bases and the V segment lost 5 bases, leaving 10 bases of the junction unmatched. This CDR3 region has 16 residues. The CDR3 DNA reads as TGTGCCAGTAGTTCCTGGAAGGACAGGGCGAATCAGCCCCAGCATTTT. Its protein is CASSSWKDRANQPQHF.

This clone was seen only once. This sequence joins TRBV5-1 and TRBJ2-6; TRBD2 matches at 8 bases. Germline-derived CDR1 and CDR2 are SGHRS and YFSETQ. The CDR3 sequence is 16 residues long. The ends lost 0 bases at V and 7 bases at J; junction bases unmatched: 6. The CDR3 DNA follows: TGCGCCAGCAGCTTGGCCGGGGGGGTCGGAGCCAACGTCCTGACTTTC. Protein product: CASSLAGGVGANVLTF.

About this clone itself: This CDR3 is also generated by other DNA sequences in the sample. V gene TRBV6-5 combines with J gene TRBJ2-1; 12 bases agree with TRBD2. Germline V gene data show CDR1 as MNHEY and CDR2 as SVGAGI. This CDR3 region has 15 residues. V was clipped by 5 bases and J by 6 bases; unmatched bases: 5. The DNA of the CDR3 is TGTGCCAGCAGTCCCGGACTAGCGGGGACCAATGAGCAGTTCTTC. This gives the protein CASSPGLAGTNEQFF.

This clone was counted a few times. The rearrangement joins TRBV5-1 to TRBJ1-2; D is uncertain. With 2 bases removed from V and 1 base from J, the gap between germline ends came to 6 bases. The germline V gene encodes CDR1 SGHRS and CDR2 YFSETQ. This CDR3 has 13 residues. DNA of the CDR3: TGCGCCAGCAGCTTCGGTATTAACTATGGCTACACCTTC. Protein: CASSFGINYGYTF.

V and J are TRBV29-1 and TRBJ2-1; D possibly corresponds to TRBD1 (7 bases). This CDR3 has 13 amino acids. V lost 6 bases, J lost 9 bases, and 18 bases lay in between. The V gene's germline CDR1 is SQVTM and CDR2 ANQGSEA. This chain's CDR3 is CSVSQGRSGEQFF. The CDR3 DNA is TGCAGCGTGTCACAGGGGAGGTCGGGTGAGCAGTTCTTC.

The J gene is TRBJ1-5, the V gene TRBV7-2; 8 bases match TRBD1. The ends lost 5 bases at V and 5 bases at J; junction bases unmatched: 2. Germline CDR1 reads SGHTA; CDR2 reads FQGNSA. The CDR3 is 13 amino acids. Here the CDR3 DNA reads TGTGCCAGCAGCGAACAGGGGGATCAGCCCCAGCATTTT. Its translation is CASSEQGDQPQHF.

The V and J genes are TRBV19 and TRBJ1-2; D is unclear. Germline V CDR1 and CDR2: LNHDA, SQIVND (reference sequence). Trimming stripped 6 bases from V and 1 base from J, with 6 bases between. The CDR3 runs to 12 residues. The chain's CDR3 is CASRADNYGYTF. The CDR3 DNA sequence: TGTGCCAGTAGGGCAGATAACTATGGCTACACCTTC.

The chain recombines TRBV27 with TRBJ1-5, with a tentative D call TRBD1 (6 bases). Trimming took 4 bases from V and 2 from J, leaving 12 bases between them. This CDR3 spans 15 amino acids. Germline CDR1 reads MNHEY; CDR2 reads SMNVEV (reference sequence). The CDR3 DNA sequence: TGTGCCAGCAGTTCCGGACAGAGTCGCAATCAGCCCCAGCATTTT. Translation gives CASSSGQSRNQPQHF.

The chain employs TRBV7-6 and TRBJ2-5; TRBD1 might be the D (6 bases). Germline values: CDR1 SGHVS, CDR2 FNYEAQ. This CDR3 has 13 amino acids. The V end was cut by 2 bases, the J end by 5 bases, with 9 bases between. The CDR3 region has the DNA TGTGCCAGCAGCTTAACAGGGAAGGAGACCCAGTACTTC. It encodes CASSLTGKETQYF.

The rearrangement links TRBV7-9 to TRBJ2-7; weak D call: TRBD2 (7 bases). CDR3 size: 14 residues. Germline CDR1 and CDR2: SEHNR and FQNEAQ (reference sequence). The ends were cut back, 1 base at V and 3 bases at J, with 10 bases in the middle. The CDR3 region is CASSLGGGSYEQYF. The DNA of the CDR3 is TGTGCCAGCAGCTTAGGGGGGGGCAGCTACGAGCAGTACTTC.

The rearrangement uses TRBV27 and TRBJ2-7; 8 bases fit TRBD2. Germline assignment: CDR1 MNHEY and CDR2 SMNVEV (reference sequence). Trimming cost V 5 bases and J 2 bases; bases outside gene matches: 17. The CDR3 spans 18 residues. CDR3 in DNA: TGTGCCAGCAGTCCTACCATCAGCGGGGGACTAGAACCCTACGAGCAGTACTTC. Protein: CASSPTISGGLEPYEQYF.

The CDR3 region has the DNA TGCGCCAGCAGCCAAGATTTATTCGGGCTAGCGGGAGGGAACGAGCAGTACTTC. Translation: CASSQDLFGLAGGNEQYF. J is TRBJ2-7 and V is TRBV4-1, with 12 bases fitting TRBD2. Germline V gene sequence: CDR1 MGHRA, CDR2 YSYEKL. This CDR3 spans 18 amino acids. V shed 0 bases, J shed 5 bases, and the junction held 11 bases outside the gene matches.